This TCR beta chain was captured by sequencing in a study of blood T cells in healthy people across ages (dated by TCRdb to the mid-2010s). Regarding the study in general: In model experiments, template switching captured roughly one uniquely barcoded TCR beta cDNA molecule for every two T cells. Age-related changes in TCR beta repertoire diversity were measured in the study by deep sequencing normalized with unique cDNA molecular identifiers. Using the same blood draw, the study looked at two additional independent replicas of 1 million unique cDNA reads for two donors, one aged 18 to 30 and the other aged 80 or older. The donors were divided into four age groups: young (average approximately 16 years), middle-aged (about 40), aged (approximately 59) and long-lived (roughly 86). To avoid experimental bias, donors of different ages were randomly spread across the sequencing lanes. Paper-wide results and their limitations: Because profiling used bulk unsorted PBMCs, naive and antigen-experienced compartments could not be compared conclusively. The CMV infection status of donors was not known, potentially confounding age-related changes in expanded clonotypes. The percentage of naive T cells measured by flow cytometry correlated strongly with observed TCR beta diversity. Estimates of total diversity from one million sequenced T cells were regarded as lower bounds and underestimates. Observed TCR beta diversity per million T cells fell roughly linearly with age, and a significant reduction was already apparent by age around 39. Compared with the aged group, the long-lived group had more naive CD4+ T cells, fewer expanded clones and increased TCR diversity, suggesting age selection.

To note about this clonotype: Which antigen it targets is not known. Base qualities were left out, and no much larger clone turns up one base away.

Donors were 39 systemically healthy Caucasian individuals from Russia aged roughly 6 to 90 years. Each donor gave 8 to 10 milliliters of peripheral blood, collected into EDTA-treated Vacutainer tubes. Ficoll-Paque density-gradient centrifugation was used to isolate PBMCs, with at least 7 million per sample. Total RNA, at least 5 micrograms per sample, was extracted from PBMCs with Trizol reagent. Naive CD45RAhigh/CD27high T cell percentages were measured by flow cytometry on a PBMC aliquot from every donor. According to the germline V gene (reference sequence), CDR1 reads SGHKS and CDR2 reads YYEKEE. V trim: 0 bases; J trim: 0 bases; unmatched bases: 3. The CDR3 starts with the cysteine, ends with the phenylalanine, and has 17 residues. The kept DNA is CDR3 alone, 51 bases in frame from the first base. Library creation used 5' RACE. Sequencing was performed on an Illumina HiSeq 2500. A second 7 to 11 cycle PCR used a sample-barcoded 5' primer and a J-beta primer mix. A template-switch 5' adaptor carrying 12 random nucleotides introduced a unique molecular identifier onto each TCR beta cDNA molecule. At least 2.5 million CDR3-containing paired-end reads were obtained from each sample. First-strand cDNA was synthesized from all RNA with the Mint cDNA synthesis kit, primed by a TRBC-specific oligonucleotide. Following uracil-DNA glycosylase treatment, all cDNA underwent a first 18-cycle PCR with the universal primers M1SS and BC2_uni_R. The study's processing was this. Each sample was normalized by randomly selecting 1 million high-quality reads, each carrying a distinct molecular identifier. Instead of being binned into consensus sequences, reads that shared molecular identifiers were thrown out. MiTCR, run with a Q25 quality threshold and the strictest error-elimination algorithm, handled CDR3 identification, clonotype clustering and error correction. A nonparametric unseen species model using Euler transformation provided a lower-bound estimate of total TCR beta diversity. TCRdb applied fastp at Q25 and MiXCR to the public reads, then kept only in-frame beta chains. Entries are consolidated by CDR3 protein sequence, retaining the most common genes and DNA. The V and J calls and clone size come from TCRdb's table, not from the authors' own analysis. Across this sample there are 1 million or so distinct CDR3 sequences, with 40% to 50% seen only once. Approximately 17% of the sample goes to the ten largest clones.

The TCR originated in a woman between 55 and 75 years old in good health. What was sequenced was blood. This chain joins TRBV5-5 to TRBJ2-7; 13 bases in between match TRBD2. The DNA sequence reads TGTGCCAGCAGCTTGGGCGGGACTAGCGGGGTCTCCTACGAGCAGTACTTC. This gives the protein CASSLGGTSGVSYEQYF.